This T cell receptor (beta chain) was identified in a study of T cell responses to AZD1222 COVID-19 vaccine. Here immunoSEQ multiplex PCR was the method, and the copy in TCRdb shows in-frame clones only, minus some. The sample lists just over 150,000 clones; 75% to 90% were seen once. Study-wide points: Close to half of spike-specific TCRs reportedly recognize unmutated variant regions. Spike-specific TCR breadth rose after two AZD1222 doses, and depth rose as well.

CDR3 size: 14 residues. Trimming took off 6 bases at V and 3 bases at J, with 13 bases between the two ends. The germline V gene encodes CDR1 MDHEN and CDR2 SYDVKM. A remark on this clone: Its antigen remains unknown.

The starting material was peripheral blood, obtained after recovery from COVID-19. This chain links TRBV28 with TRBJ2-3; D is ambiguous. The sequence derives from an adult who had recovered from COVID-19. DNA for the CDR3: TGTGCCAGCAGCTCCGGGTCCGCGACAGATACGCAGTATTTT. This codes for CASSSGSATDTQYF. Full variable domain (remainder filled in from reference TRBV28 and TRBJ2-3): DVKVTQSSRYLVKRTGEKVFLECVQDMDHENMFWYRQDPGLGLRLIYFSYDVKMKEKGDIPEGYSVSREKKERFSLILESASTNQTSMYLCASSSGSATDTQYFGPGTRLTVL.